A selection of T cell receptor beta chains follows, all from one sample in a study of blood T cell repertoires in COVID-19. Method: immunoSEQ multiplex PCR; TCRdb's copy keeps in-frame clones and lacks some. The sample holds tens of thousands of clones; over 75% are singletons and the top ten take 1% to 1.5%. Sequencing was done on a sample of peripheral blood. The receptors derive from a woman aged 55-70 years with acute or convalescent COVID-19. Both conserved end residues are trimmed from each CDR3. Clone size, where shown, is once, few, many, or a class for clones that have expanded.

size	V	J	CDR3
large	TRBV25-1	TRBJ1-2	ASSNSGDNYGYT
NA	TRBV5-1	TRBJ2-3	ASSARTSGSTDTQY
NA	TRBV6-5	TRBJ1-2	ASRLQYRVGYGYT
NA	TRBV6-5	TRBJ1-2	ASAETFGYT
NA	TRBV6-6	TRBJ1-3	ASSYPQGSSGNTIY
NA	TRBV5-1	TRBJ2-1	ASSPTTDYNEQF
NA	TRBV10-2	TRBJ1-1	ASSEAGGNTEAF
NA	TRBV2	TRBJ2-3	ASSDRAGGPSLDTQY
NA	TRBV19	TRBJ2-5	ASSPPLLGGETQY
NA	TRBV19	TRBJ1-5	ASSGRQGSNQPQH
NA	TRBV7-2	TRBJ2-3	ASSSSSGSTDTQY
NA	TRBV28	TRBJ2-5	ASSLGGVRETQY
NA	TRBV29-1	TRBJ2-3	SVGMVLNRDTQY
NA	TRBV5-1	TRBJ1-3	ASSPQGVGNTIY
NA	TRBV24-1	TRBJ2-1	ATSDFLITGTVYNEQF
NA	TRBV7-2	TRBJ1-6	ASSLIGQGSPLH
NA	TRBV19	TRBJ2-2	ASTQTTPGGELF
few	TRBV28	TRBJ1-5	ASTTGGNQPQH
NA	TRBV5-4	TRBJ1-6	ASSLGDRGSPLH
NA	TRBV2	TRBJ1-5	ASNRDRGSQPQH
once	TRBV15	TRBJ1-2	ATSRAGTGGGYGYT
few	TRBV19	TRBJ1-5	ASSLTGDQPQH
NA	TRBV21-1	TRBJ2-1	ASSKEVEEQF
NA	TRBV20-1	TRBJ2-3	SAGLPQY
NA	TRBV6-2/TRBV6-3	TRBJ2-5	ASSPKLAGVRGETQY
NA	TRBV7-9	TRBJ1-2	ASSLGKTGMNYGYT
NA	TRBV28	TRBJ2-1	ASSLTTGGNEQF
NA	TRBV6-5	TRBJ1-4	ASSSTDNEKLF
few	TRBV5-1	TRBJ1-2	ASSLEGQGVYGYT
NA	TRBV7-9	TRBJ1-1	ASSLEGLEHTEAF
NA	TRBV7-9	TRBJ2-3	ASSPDSGGFNTQY
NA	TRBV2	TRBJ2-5	ASSERTRSAETQY
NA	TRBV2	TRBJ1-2	ASSETVQVGYT
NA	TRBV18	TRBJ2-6	ASSLSSGANVLT
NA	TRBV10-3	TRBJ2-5	AIQGGGQETQY
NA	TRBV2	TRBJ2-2	ASSLVPSGLNTGELF
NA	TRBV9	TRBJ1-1	ASSFTGNTEAF
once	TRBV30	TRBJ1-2	AWSVALSGGGYT
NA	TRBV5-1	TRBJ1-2	ASSLGQGDYGYT
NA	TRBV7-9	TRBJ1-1	ASSVASRDAEAF
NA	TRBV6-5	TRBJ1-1	ASSYLVAGGNTEAF
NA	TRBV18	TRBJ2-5	ASSPRGGQEFGTQY
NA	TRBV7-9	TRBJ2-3	ASSFTELAGGRQY
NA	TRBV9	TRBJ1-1	ASSGGVTTEAF
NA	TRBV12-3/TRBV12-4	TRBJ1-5	ASTQGAAPQH
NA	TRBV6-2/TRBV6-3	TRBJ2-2	ASSYSRAGELF
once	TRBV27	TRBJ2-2	ASSLGTSGAGELF
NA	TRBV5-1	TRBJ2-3	ASSGASSTDTQY